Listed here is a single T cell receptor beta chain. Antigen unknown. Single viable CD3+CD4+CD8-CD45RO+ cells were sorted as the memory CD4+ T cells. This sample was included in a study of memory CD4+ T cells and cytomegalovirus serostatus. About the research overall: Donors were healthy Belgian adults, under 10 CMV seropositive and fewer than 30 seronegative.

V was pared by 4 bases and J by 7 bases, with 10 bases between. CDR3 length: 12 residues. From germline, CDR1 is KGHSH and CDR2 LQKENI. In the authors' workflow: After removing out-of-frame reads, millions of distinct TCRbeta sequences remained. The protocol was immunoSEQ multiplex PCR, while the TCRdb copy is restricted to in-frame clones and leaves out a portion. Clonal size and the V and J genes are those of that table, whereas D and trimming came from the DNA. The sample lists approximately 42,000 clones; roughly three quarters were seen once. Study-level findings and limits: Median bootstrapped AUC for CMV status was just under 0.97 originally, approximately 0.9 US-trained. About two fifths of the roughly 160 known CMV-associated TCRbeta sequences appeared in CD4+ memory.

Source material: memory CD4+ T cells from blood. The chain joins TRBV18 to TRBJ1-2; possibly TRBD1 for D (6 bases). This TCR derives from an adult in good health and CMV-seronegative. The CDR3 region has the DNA TGTGCCAGCTCACTACCAGGGGTTGGCTACACCTTC. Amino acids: CASSLPGVGYTF.